This T cell receptor beta chain emerged from a study of blood T cell repertoires in COVID-19. At the level of the study: The samples span acute and convalescent COVID-19 from the United States, Italy and Spain.

CDR1 is SGHRS, CDR2 YFSETQ, per germline. The CDR3 length is 14 residues. The V gene end was trimmed by 2 bases and the J gene end by 9 bases; junction bases not matched to a gene: 10. Sequencing used immunoSEQ multiplex PCR; TCRdb keeps in-frame clones, though not all of them. The data show approximately 140,000 clones, with around 89% seen just once and roughly 28% held by the top ten. Sequencing was carried out using peripheral blood. This TCR was sampled from a human donor in a cohort sampled during active COVID-19. V gene TRBV5-1 combines with J gene TRBJ2-7; TRBD1 aligns across 8 bases. CDR3 protein: CASSLSDRVNGQYF. The CDR3 region has the DNA TGCGCCAGCAGCTTATCGGACAGGGTAAATGGGCAGTACTTC.